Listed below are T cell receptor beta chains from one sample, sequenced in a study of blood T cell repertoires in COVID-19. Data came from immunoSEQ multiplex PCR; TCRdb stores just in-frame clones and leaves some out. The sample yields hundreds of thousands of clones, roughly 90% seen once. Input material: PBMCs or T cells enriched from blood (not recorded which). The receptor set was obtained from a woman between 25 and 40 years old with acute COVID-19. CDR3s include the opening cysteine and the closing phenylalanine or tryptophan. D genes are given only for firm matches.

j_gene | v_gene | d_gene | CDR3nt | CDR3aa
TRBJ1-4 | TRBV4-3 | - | TGCGCCAGCAGCCAAGATAGCAGCTCTAATGAAAAACTGTTTTTT | CASSQDSSSNEKLFF
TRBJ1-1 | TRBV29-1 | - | TGCAGCGTTGTCCAGGGCATGAGAACTGAAGCTTTCTTT | CSVVQGMRTEAFF
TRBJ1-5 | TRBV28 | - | TGTGTAAGTAGTGATAGCAATCAGCCCCAGCATTTT | CVSSDSNQPQHF
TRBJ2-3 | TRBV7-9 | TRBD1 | TGTGCCAGCAGCTTAGGGGACAGGGAAGCAGATACGCAGTATTTT | CASSLGDREADTQYF
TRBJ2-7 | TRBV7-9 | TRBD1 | TGTGCCAGCAGCTCGACAGGGGAAGGCTACGAGCAGTACTTC | CASSSTGEGYEQYF
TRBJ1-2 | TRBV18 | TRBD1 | TGTGCCAGCTCACCGGGCCAAACGAGGACAGGGGGCGACTACACCTTC | CASSPGQTRTGGDYTF
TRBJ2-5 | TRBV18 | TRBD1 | TGTGCCAGCTCGCCGACAGGGCCTTATCAAGAGACCCAGTACTTC | CASSPTGPYQETQYF
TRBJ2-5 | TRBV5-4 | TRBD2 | TGTGCCAGCAGCTTGACAGCGGGAGATGAGACCCAGTACTTC | CASSLTAGDETQYF
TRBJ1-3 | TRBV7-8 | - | TGTGCCAGCAGCGCCAGGGTGGTGCGTTCTGGAAACACCATATATTTT | CASSARVVRSGNTIYF
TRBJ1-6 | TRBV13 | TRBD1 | TGTGCCAGCAGCTTAGGGCTGGGACAGGGCAATGCACCCCTCCACTTT | CASSLGLGQGNAPLHF
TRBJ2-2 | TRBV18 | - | TGTGCCAGCTCTTCAGGGGCCACGAACACCGGGGAGCTGTTTTTT | CASSSGATNTGELFF
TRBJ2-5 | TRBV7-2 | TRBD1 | TGTGCCAGCAGCTTAGCGGGACAGGGAGTAGGAAAGACCCAGTACTTC | CASSLAGQGVGKTQYF